Listed below are T cell receptor beta chains from one sample, sequenced in a study of cytomegalovirus exposure and HLA in healthy donors. Profiled with immunoSEQ multiplex PCR; TCRdb holds only in-frame clones, not every one. The sample contains fewer than 85,000 clones, roughly 90% of which appear only once. Sequenced input: PBMCs. The origin of the receptors is a young woman in good health and CMV-seropositive. Both conserved end residues are trimmed from each CDR3. D genes are given only for firm matches.

D gene | J gene | CDR3 length | V gene | CDR3 protein
- | TRBJ1-2 | 11 | TRBV7-9 | ASSATVNYGYT
TRBD2 | TRBJ2-2 | 16 | TRBV9 | ASSVAVFPAGDTGELF
- | TRBJ1-1 | 13 | TRBV28 | ASSLEGLGNTEAF
TRBD1 | TRBJ1-1 | 12 | TRBV27 | ASSLGGTVRRAF
TRBD1 | TRBJ1-1 | 13 | TRBV6-5 | ASSYSKTGITEAF
TRBD2 | TRBJ2-2 | 14 | TRBV5-4 | ASSKSTSGSGGELF
TRBD1 | TRBJ2-1 | 13 | TRBV5-5 | ASSSWTGQDIEQF
TRBD1 | TRBJ1-2 | 12 | TRBV30 | AWSVGQGNDGYT
TRBD2 | TRBJ2-1 | 12 | TRBV10-2 | ASTEAGYYNEQF
- | TRBJ1-1 | 10 | TRBV7-6 | ASSLVGKEAF
- | TRBJ1-1 | 12 | TRBV19 | ASSPTGRVTEAF
- | TRBJ2-7 | 12 | TRBV7-9 | ATSQGTGSYEQY
TRBD2 | TRBJ2-7 | 14 | TRBV6-5 | ASSYSRLAGPYEQY
- | TRBJ2-3 | 22 | TRBV12-2 | ASRFLLMSGSGGLYYRGTDTQY
TRBD1 | TRBJ2-7 | 12 | TRBV6-1 | ASSEVVRGSEQY
- | TRBJ2-4 | 14 | TRBV28 | ASSRGASLAKNIQY
TRBD1 | TRBJ2-3 | 14 | TRBV7-2 | ASSSGQGARADTQY
TRBD1 | TRBJ1-2 | 12 | TRBV6-1 | ASRPRDRFVGYT
- | TRBJ1-2 | 9 | TRBV6-6 | ATGGDYGYT
- | TRBJ1-5 | 8 | TRBV19 | ASPCQPQH
- | TRBJ2-2 | 14 | TRBV2 | ASSAGGLTNTGELF
TRBD1 | TRBJ2-7 | 13 | TRBV4-3 | ASSQGQGNTHEQY
- | TRBJ2-7 | 13 | TRBV9 | ASSPTSGGSYEQY
TRBD1 | TRBJ2-3 | 14 | TRBV2 | ASSLQGNPSTDTQY
TRBD1 | TRBJ2-7 | 13 | TRBV6-5 | ASSFPPGQGGEQY
TRBD1 | TRBJ2-2 | 13 | TRBV6-5 | ASSSGTGHTGELF
- | TRBJ2-3 | 13 | TRBV10-1 | ASSEAGVDPDTQY
- | TRBJ2-7 | 14 | TRBV5-6 | ASSLSRQGPYYEQY
TRBD2 | TRBJ2-2 | 13 | TRBV7-6 | ASSARGEGTGELF
- | TRBJ1-1 | 12 | TRBV5-4 | ASSLQGPGTEAF
TRBD1 | TRBJ2-2 | 16 | TRBV9 | ASSSSPGTGMSTGELF
TRBD2 | TRBJ2-1 | 12 | TRBV6-5 | ASSYRGEYNEQF
TRBD2 | TRBJ2-7 | 13 | TRBV5-1 | ASSRTSGSLNEQY